This T cell receptor (beta chain) emerged from a study of T cell responses to AZD1222 COVID-19 vaccine. The germline CDR1 and CDR2 sequences are LNHDA and SQIVND (reference sequence). Trimming removed 4 bases from V and 5 bases from J, with 9 bases in between. CDR3 length: 13 amino acids. Assay: immunoSEQ multiplex PCR; the TCRdb copy retains only in-frame clones and omits some. The sample records more than 150,000 clones, approximately 86% being singletons. This clone appeared once. The chain combines TRBV19 with TRBJ2-1; the D is unclear. Source: peripheral blood, taken on day 0 of AZD1222 vaccination. This receptor was obtained from an adult in good health. CDR3 nucleotide sequence: TGTGCCAGTAGTACCCGGGCTCACAATGAGCAGTTCTTC. It is translated as CASSTRAHNEQFF.